This T cell receptor beta chain derives from a study of Ad26.COV2.S vaccination and SARS-CoV-2 variants. Across the whole study: The Ad26.COV2.S arm of the COV1001 trial was where the donor was placed. Participants got Ad26.COV2.S intramuscularly, once or twice 56 days apart.

General study points: Reported post-vaccination CD8+ and CD4+ T cell responses to spike showed substantial breadth.

Comment on this clone: Its antigen is not identified.

Per germline, CDR1 SGHTA and CDR2 FQGTGA. This CDR3 has 18 amino acids. V lost 5 bases to trimming and J lost 2 bases; unmatched junction nucleotides: 7. Treatment here: around 19 received Ad26.COV2.S at low or high dose, single or two shots; about 5 received placebo; per-sample allocation not given. Sampling happened 63 days after the first vaccine or placebo injection. Assay used: immunoSEQ multiplex PCR; TCRdb lists only in-frame clones, some missing. The sample lists a few hundred thousand clones; roughly 80% were seen once. This receptor was obtained from a person between 18 and 65 years old who received the Ad26.COV2.S COVID-19 vaccine or a placebo. The material sequenced was peripheral blood, taken in a trial of Ad26.COV2.S vaccine versus placebo. The V and J genes are TRBV7-3 and TRBJ2-4; the match to TRBD2 covers 15 bases. The CDR3 protein is CASSHPGLAGGTKNIQYF. The CDR3, as DNA: TGTGCCAGCAGCCATCCGGGACTAGCGGGGGGAACCAAAAACATTCAGTACTTC.